Shown below are 28 T cell receptor beta chains from a single sample sequenced in a study of CD8 T cells in Susac syndrome. RNA in amounts of roughly 0.5 to 1 ug was reverse transcribed with random hexamers. TCRdb ran MiXCR on the immunoSEQ multiplex PCR reads and lists one entry per CDR3 protein. Of some 130,000 distinct CDR3 sequences in the sample, 85% to 95% were seen once. The sequencing input was CD8+ T cells from PBMCs. The source of these receptors is a human donor with Susac syndrome.

This clonotype was counted once. This sequence joins TRBV29-1 and TRBJ2-2, with D possibly TRBD1 on 6 matching bases. CDR3 length: 13 amino acids. The germline V and J ends were trimmed by 4 bases and 0 bases, with 6 bases remaining between them. Germline CDR1 is SQVTM and CDR2 is ANQGSEA. The CDR3 protein is CSVGQANTGELFF. The CDR3 coding sequence is TGCAGCGTTGGACAGGCGAACACCGGGGAGCTGTTTTTT.

This chain links TRBV29-1 with TRBJ2-1; D perhaps matches TRBD2 (6 bases). This CDR3 has 12 residues. V lost 7 bases, J lost 12 bases, and 19 bases lay in between. CDR1 is SQVTM, CDR2 ANQGSEA, per germline. In DNA form, the CDR3 reads TGCAGCGCGTTGAAACCCGGGGGTGGGCAGTTCTTC. It yields the protein CSALKPGGGQFF.

CDR3 sequence reads: CATRLAGTAYEQYF. The CDR3 DNA reads as TGTGCCACCCGACTAGCGGGAACAGCCTACGAGCAGTACTTC. The gene calls are TRBV2 and TRBJ2-7, with 11 bases aligning to TRBD2. This CDR3 contains 14 residues. Losses at the gene ends were 10 bases for V and 2 bases for J; bases not matched to a gene: 7. Germline CDR1 reads SNHLY; CDR2 reads FYNNEI.

The rearrangement links TRBV5-1 to TRBJ2-3, with 9 bases identical to TRBD1. The CDR3 has 16 amino acids. Germline values: CDR1 SGHRS, CDR2 YFSETQ. Trimming removed 1 base from V and 4 bases from J; junction bases left unmatched: 7. The CDR3 loop reads CASSLLGQGPADTQYF. CDR3 bases: TGCGCCAGCAGCTTGCTGGGACAGGGTCCCGCAGATACGCAGTATTTT. Looking up the rest from reference TRBV5-1 and TRBJ2-3 gives the full variable domain: KAGVTQTPRYLIKTRGQQVTLSCSPISGHRSVSWYQQTPGQGLQFLFEYFSETQRNKGNFPGRFSGRQFSNSRSEMNVSTLELGDSALYLCASSLLGQGPADTQYFGPGTRLTVL.

The V call is TRBV6-5, the J call TRBJ1-2, with 10 positions matching TRBD1. Germline CDR1 and CDR2: MNHEY and SVGAGI. The CDR3 sequence is 13 residues long. V trimming: 2 bases; J trimming: 11 bases; junction bases outside the gene matches: 5. CDR3 bases: TGTGCCAGCAGTTACCAACGGACAGGGGGGTACACCTTC. Translation gives CASSYQRTGGYTF.

This clonotype was seen once. V gene TRBV28 combines with J gene TRBJ1-2; no reliable D call. Germline CDR1 and CDR2: MDHEN and SYDVKM. This CDR3 has 15 amino acids. V was pared by 1 base and J by 0 bases, with 9 bases between. CDR3 region: CASSLSRASNYGYTF. In DNA, the CDR3 is TGTGCCAGCAGTTTATCCCGAGCCTCTAACTATGGCTACACCTTC.

This chain links TRBV11-1 with TRBJ1-2, with 9 nucleotides matching TRBD1. CDR1 and CDR2 from the germline V gene are SGHAT and FQDESV (reference sequence). V trimming: 7 bases; J trimming: 4 bases; junction bases outside the gene matches: 4. CDR3 size: 13 residues. The CDR3 sequence: CASTTGGGYGYTF. The CDR3 DNA reads TGTGCCAGCACCACAGGGGGCGGCTATGGCTACACCTTC.

The V call is TRBV7-6, the J call TRBJ2-1; D call uncertain. The CDR3 spans 14 residues. The germline V gene has CDR1 SGHVS and CDR2 FNYEAQ. Trimming took 0 bases from V and 8 from J, leaving 11 bases between them. The CDR3 region is CASSLAAGIDEQFF. CDR3 bases: TGTGCCAGCAGCTTAGCGGCCGGAATCGATGAGCAGTTCTTC.

This chain uses TRBV24-1 with TRBJ2-1, with D uncertain. The germline CDR1 and CDR2 sequences are KGHDR and SFDVKD. CDR3 length equals 11 residues. Trimming shortened V by 5 bases and J by 8 bases, and 6 bases separated the two germline ends. The CDR3 spells CATSGYYEQFF. The CDR3 DNA sequence: TGTGCCACCAGTGGTTACTATGAGCAGTTCTTC.

The chain has TRBV6-6 and TRBJ1-2, with D unclear. This CDR3 has 14 residues. Trimming left V 2 bases short and J 3 bases short, with 10 bases between. Germline V gene lookup returns CDR1 MNHNY and CDR2 SVGAGI (reference sequence). The CDR3 reads CASSYGGRDYGYTF. In DNA, the CDR3 is TGTGCCAGCAGTTACGGCGGCAGAGACTATGGCTACACCTTC.

The chain couples TRBV14 to TRBJ2-1, with D unresolved. Germline V lookup: CDR1 SGHDN, CDR2 FVKESK. Trimming left V 0 bases short and J 10 bases short, with 10 bases between. This CDR3 spans 13 amino acids. The chain's CDR3 is CASSQEDLNEQFF. DNA for the CDR3: TGTGCCAGCAGCCAAGAGGACCTAAACGAGCAGTTCTTC.

This chain uses TRBV20-1 with TRBJ2-7; possibly TRBD1 or TRBD2 for D (5 bases each). The CDR3 sequence is 18 residues long. The V end was cut by 0 bases, the J end by 2 bases, with 23 bases between. The germline V gene encodes CDR1 DFQATT and CDR2 SNEGSKA (reference sequence). Here the CDR3 DNA reads TGCAGTGCTAGAGACCCGGCGCAAAACGTCATGGGGGCCTACGAGCAGTACTTC. Translation gives CSARDPAQNVMGAYEQYF.

The J gene is TRBJ1-2, the V gene TRBV10-2; 8 positions agree with TRBD1. Per germline, CDR1 WSHSY and CDR2 SAAADI. This CDR3 has 13 residues. V lost 5 bases and J lost 4; bases outside the gene matches: 3. CDR3 loop: CASSRDRSYGYTF. The CDR3 DNA is TGCGCCAGCAGTCGGGACAGGAGCTATGGCTACACCTTC.

V and J are TRBV6-5 and TRBJ1-5; D is possibly TRBD1 (6 bases). CDR1 is MNHEY and CDR2 is SVGAGI in the germline V gene. CDR3 length: 15 amino acids. The germline V and J ends were trimmed by 6 bases and 3 bases, with 15 bases remaining between them. DNA for the CDR3: TGTGCCAGCAGGCCATTCCAGGGGCCCAATCAGCCCCAGCATTTT. This gives the protein CASRPFQGPNQPQHF.

V is TRBV12-3 or TRBV12-4 and J is TRBJ1-2; the D gene is possibly TRBD1 (6 bases). The ends were cut back, 6 bases at V and 6 bases at J, with 11 bases in the middle. The CDR3 is 12 amino acids. The CDR3 spells CASSLGTNGYTF. The CDR3 DNA reads TGTGCCAGCAGCTTGGGGACAAATGGCTACACCTTC.

This chain links TRBV9 with TRBJ2-7; 10 bases fit TRBD2. The germline V gene encodes CDR1 SGDLS and CDR2 YYNGEE. The CDR3 runs 15 residues. The trim removed 3 bases at V and 4 bases at J, leaving 7 bases unmatched. The CDR3 here is CASSGSLAGRYEQYF. CDR3 DNA: TGTGCCAGCAGCGGCTCACTAGCGGGGAGATACGAGCAGTACTTC.

This sequence joins TRBV29-1 and TRBJ2-3, with a weak D call TRBD2 (5 bases). Germline V lookup: CDR1 SQVTM, CDR2 ANQGSEA. V was cut by 3 bases and J by 11 bases, with 12 bases left in between. This CDR3 spans 11 amino acids. The CDR3 region has the DNA TGCAGCGTTGAGGACTCGCTTCTGCAGTATTTT. As protein: CSVEDSLLQYF.

The V gene is TRBV20-1, the J gene TRBJ2-1; D may be TRBD1 (6 bases). The ends were cut back, 4 bases at V and 8 bases at J, with 12 bases in the middle. CDR1 is DFQATT, CDR2 SNEGSKA, per germline (reference sequence). CDR3 length: 12 residues. This chain's CDR3 is CSAMSEGDEQFF. CDR3 sequence (DNA): TGCAGTGCTATGAGTGAGGGGGATGAGCAGTTCTTC.

The chain carries TRBV29-1 and TRBJ2-7, with D possibly being TRBD2 (6 bases). The CDR3 runs to 14 residues. Germline V gives CDR1 SQVTM, CDR2 ANQGSEA. Trimming stripped 3 bases from V and 2 bases from J, with 14 bases between. The DNA of the CDR3 is TGCAGCGTTGATGGTGGCGGGGTGCCCTACGAGCAGTACTTC. This sequence encodes CSVDGGGVPYEQYF.

The CDR3 bases are TGTGCCAGCACCACCATGACACTGGTTGCCAACGTCCTGACTTTC. It is translated as CASTTMTLVANVLTF. The chain employs TRBV11-1 and TRBJ2-6, with D hard to call. Germline V gene lookup returns CDR1 SGHAT and CDR2 FQDESV (reference sequence). This CDR3 spans 15 amino acids. V gave up 7 bases and J gave up 7 bases, with 17 bases separating them.

The chain links TRBV27 to TRBJ2-5, with a weak D call TRBD2 (5 bases). CDR1 MNHEY and CDR2 SMNVEV come from the germline V gene (reference sequence). V shed 4 bases and J shed 2 bases, with 11 bases lying between them. The CDR3 runs 14 residues. The CDR3 region has the DNA TGTGCCAGCAGTTCATTTCGCGGGCAAGAGACCCAGTACTTC. It specifies CASSSFRGQETQYF.

This clonotype was observed a single time. The chain is built from TRBV28 and TRBJ2-1; the match to TRBD2 covers 7 bases. There are 15 residues in the CDR3. Germline CDR1 and CDR2: MDHEN and SYDVKM. Losses at the gene ends were 7 bases for V and 4 bases for J; bases not matched to a gene: 10. The CDR3 region is CASTRYSGVYNEQFF. As DNA, the CDR3 is TGTGCCAGCACCCGCTACAGCGGGGTTTACAATGAGCAGTTCTTC.

The V call is TRBV12-3 or TRBV12-4, the J call TRBJ2-1; the match to TRBD2 covers 12 bases. The junction had 10 bases not matched to a gene; V was cut back by 5 bases and J by 8 bases. There are 16 residues in the CDR3. CDR3 DNA: TGTGCCAGCAGTGCCCGACTAGCGGGAGTGGAAGATGAGCAGTTCTTC. Translated, it gives CASSARLAGVEDEQFF.

V usage is TRBV20-1 and J usage is TRBJ1-2, with 12 bases aligning to TRBD1. This CDR3 spans 14 amino acids. CDR1 and CDR2 (germline): DFQATT, SNEGSKA (reference sequence). The V segment lost 4 bases and the J segment 5 bases; nucleotides outside the gene matches: 5. The DNA of the CDR3 is TGCAGTGCTATGGGACAGGGGGCAGGGTATGGCTACACCTTC. Its translation is CSAMGQGAGYGYTF.

This sequence joins TRBV28 and TRBJ1-4, with TRBD1 matching over 8 bases. The CDR3 covers 15 residues. J was trimmed by 7 bases and V by 4 bases; bases with no gene match: 8. Germline V gene lookup returns CDR1 MDHEN and CDR2 SYDVKM. In nucleotides, the CDR3 is TGTGCCAGCAGTTCCATCCCACAGGGGGGTGAAAAACTGTTTTTT. Its translation is CASSSIPQGGEKLFF.

J is TRBJ1-1 and V is TRBV28; D gene unclear. Per the germline V gene, CDR1 is MDHEN and CDR2 is SYDVKM. Between the trimmed V and J ends, which lost 3 bases and 0 bases, there was a span of 5 bases. This CDR3 has 13 residues. The chain's CDR3 is CASSFEVNTEAFF. The CDR3 DNA follows: TGTGCCAGCAGTTTTGAGGTGAACACTGAAGCTTTCTTT.

The V call is TRBV6-5, the J call TRBJ2-2; 9 nucleotides match TRBD1. With 0 bases clipped from V and 3 bases from J, the junction kept 5 bases outside the gene matches. CDR3 length equals 17 residues. CDR1 and CDR2 (germline): MNHEY, SVGAGI. The CDR3 region is CASSYSGQGRDTGELFF. The DNA of the CDR3 is TGTGCCAGCAGTTACTCCGGACAGGGGAGGGACACCGGGGAGCTGTTTTTT.

The chain uses TRBV20-1 and TRBJ1-2; no clear D. Trimming left V 6 bases short and J 7 bases short, with 15 bases between. This CDR3 comprises 12 residues. Germline loops: CDR1 DFQATT, CDR2 SNEGSKA (reference sequence). The CDR3: CSAPPPGSGYTF. CDR3 coding DNA: TGCAGTGCCCCTCCTCCGGGGTCTGGCTACACCTTC.